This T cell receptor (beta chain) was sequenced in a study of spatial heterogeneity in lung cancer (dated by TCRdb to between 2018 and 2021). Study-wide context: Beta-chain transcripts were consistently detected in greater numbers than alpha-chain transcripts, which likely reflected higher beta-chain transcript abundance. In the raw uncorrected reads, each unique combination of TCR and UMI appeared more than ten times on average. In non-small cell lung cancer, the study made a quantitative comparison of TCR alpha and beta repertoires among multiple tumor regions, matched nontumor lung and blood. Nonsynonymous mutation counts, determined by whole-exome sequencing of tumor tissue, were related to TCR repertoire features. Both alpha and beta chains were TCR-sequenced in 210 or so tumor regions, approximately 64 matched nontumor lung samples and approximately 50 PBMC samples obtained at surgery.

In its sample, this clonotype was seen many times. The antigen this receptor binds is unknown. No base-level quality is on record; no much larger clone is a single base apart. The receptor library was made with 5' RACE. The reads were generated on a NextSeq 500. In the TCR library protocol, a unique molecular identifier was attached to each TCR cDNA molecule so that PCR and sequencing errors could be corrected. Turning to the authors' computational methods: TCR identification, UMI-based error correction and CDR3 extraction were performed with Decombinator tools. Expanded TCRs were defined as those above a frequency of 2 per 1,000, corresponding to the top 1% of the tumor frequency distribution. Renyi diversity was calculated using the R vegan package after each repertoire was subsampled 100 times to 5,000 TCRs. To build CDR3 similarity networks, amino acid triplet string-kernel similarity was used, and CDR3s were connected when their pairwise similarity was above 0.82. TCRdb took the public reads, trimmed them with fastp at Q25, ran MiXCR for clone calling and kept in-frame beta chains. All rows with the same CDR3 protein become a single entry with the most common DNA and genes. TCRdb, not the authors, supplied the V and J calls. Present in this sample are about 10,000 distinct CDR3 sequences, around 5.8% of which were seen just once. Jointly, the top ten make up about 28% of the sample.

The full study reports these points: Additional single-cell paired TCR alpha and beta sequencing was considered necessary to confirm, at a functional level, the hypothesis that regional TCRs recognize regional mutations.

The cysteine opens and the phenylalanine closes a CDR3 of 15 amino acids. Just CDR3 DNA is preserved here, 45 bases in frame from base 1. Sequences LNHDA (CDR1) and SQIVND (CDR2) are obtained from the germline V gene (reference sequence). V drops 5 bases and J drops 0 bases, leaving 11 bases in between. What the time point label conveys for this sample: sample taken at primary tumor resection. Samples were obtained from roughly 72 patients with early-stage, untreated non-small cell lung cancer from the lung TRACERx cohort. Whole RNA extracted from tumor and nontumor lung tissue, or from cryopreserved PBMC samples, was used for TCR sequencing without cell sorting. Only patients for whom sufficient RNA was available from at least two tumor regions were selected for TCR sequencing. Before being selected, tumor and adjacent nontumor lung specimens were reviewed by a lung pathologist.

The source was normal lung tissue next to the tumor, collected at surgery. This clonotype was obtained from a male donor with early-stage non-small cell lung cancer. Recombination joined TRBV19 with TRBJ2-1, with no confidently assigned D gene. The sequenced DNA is TGTGCCAGTAGTGTGACGGGCAGCTCCTACAATGAGCAGTTCTTC. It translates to CASSVTGSSYNEQFF.